The entry below gives a single TCR beta chain sequence along with its context. Per the study methods: Cell counts per sample came from amplifying reference gene primers. Sequencing used immunoSEQ multiplex PCR; TCRdb keeps in-frame clones, though not all of them. That table supplies the V and J calls and clone size; D and trimming were determined from the DNA. The table includes about 69,000 clones, approximately 79% detected once. This record belongs to a study of blood T cell repertoires in COVID-19. Study context: Collection of acute and convalescent COVID-19 samples took place in the United States, Italy and Spain. PBMCs, B-cell-depleted T cells, or T cells were the source of the cDNA or gDNA that made up the material.

The CDR3 loop spans 13 amino acids. V lost 6 bases and J lost 0, with 7 bases in between. The specimen sequenced was peripheral blood. The genes are TRBV12-3 or TRBV12-4 and TRBJ2-3; no clear D gene. The sequence came from a human donor in a cohort sampled during active COVID-19. In nucleotides, the CDR3 is TGTGCCAGCAGCTTCGGTAGCACAGATACGCAGTATTTT. Translated, it gives CASSFGSTDTQYF.